The rows below give T cell receptor beta chains drawn from one sample of a study of T cell responses to AZD1222 COVID-19 vaccine. Sequencing used immunoSEQ multiplex PCR; TCRdb keeps in-frame clones, though not all of them. The sample has about 150,000 clones, just over 90% seen once. The sequences come from peripheral blood, collected on day 0 of AZD1222 vaccination. The receptors come from an adult in good health. Both conserved end residues are trimmed from each CDR3. Only part of the rows carry a size: once, few, many, or a class if the clone is expanded.

J gene: TRBJ1-2; V gene: TRBV13; clone size: NA; CDR3 protein: ASSTLGQGRGYT
J gene: TRBJ1-2; V gene: TRBV11-2; clone size: NA; CDR3 protein: ASSLSGVQSANYGYT
J gene: TRBJ1-1; V gene: TRBV28; clone size: NA; CDR3 protein: ASSRQGWSGNTEAF
J gene: TRBJ2-5; V gene: TRBV2; clone size: NA; CDR3 protein: ASTGAGRETQY
J gene: TRBJ2-1; V gene: TRBV3-1/TRBV3-2; clone size: NA; CDR3 protein: ASSQGEEDEQF
J gene: TRBJ1-6; V gene: TRBV28; clone size: NA; CDR3 protein: ASSYNSPLH
J gene: TRBJ2-6; V gene: TRBV18; clone size: NA; CDR3 protein: ASSPGTGSLLSSGANVLT
J gene: TRBJ1-5; V gene: TRBV27; clone size: NA; CDR3 protein: ATTDGTANQPQH
J gene: TRBJ2-7; V gene: TRBV5-1; clone size: NA; CDR3 protein: ASSLADGEQY
J gene: TRBJ2-2; V gene: TRBV11-1; clone size: NA; CDR3 protein: ASSLAGGLTGELF
J gene: TRBJ1-4; V gene: TRBV5-1; clone size: NA; CDR3 protein: ASSLGAGGSNEKLF
J gene: TRBJ1-1; V gene: TRBV30; clone size: NA; CDR3 protein: AWNGGGNTEAF
J gene: TRBJ1-2; V gene: TRBV7-9; clone size: NA; CDR3 protein: ASSQGTGSLNYGYT
J gene: TRBJ2-7; V gene: TRBV4-1; clone size: NA; CDR3 protein: ASSQDLGASGYYEQY
J gene: TRBJ2-2; V gene: TRBV11-3; clone size: once; CDR3 protein: ASSPTGTGTTGELF
J gene: TRBJ2-5; V gene: TRBV5-5; clone size: once; CDR3 protein: ASSFAGGAEFQETQY
J gene: TRBJ2-5; V gene: TRBV5-4; clone size: NA; CDR3 protein: ASSWTGTSGETQY
J gene: TRBJ1-1; V gene: TRBV18; clone size: once; CDR3 protein: ASSLIVRGNTEAF
J gene: TRBJ1-2; V gene: TRBV11-3; clone size: NA; CDR3 protein: ASSLDWGWGYT
J gene: TRBJ2-1; V gene: TRBV7-2; clone size: NA; CDR3 protein: ASSLVASREWF
J gene: TRBJ1-5; V gene: TRBV5-1; clone size: NA; CDR3 protein: ASSLGELNNQPQH
J gene: TRBJ2-7; V gene: TRBV4-3; clone size: NA; CDR3 protein: ASSSHLDRGSYEQY
J gene: TRBJ1-2; V gene: TRBV28; clone size: NA; CDR3 protein: ASSYNNREYGYT
J gene: TRBJ2-5; V gene: TRBV28; clone size: NA; CDR3 protein: ASSSGGGASETQY
J gene: TRBJ1-2; V gene: TRBV30; clone size: NA; CDR3 protein: AWSRDSSNYGYT
J gene: TRBJ1-6; V gene: TRBV6-5; clone size: NA; CDR3 protein: ASSRNREFNSPLH
J gene: TRBJ1-1; V gene: TRBV6-5; clone size: NA; CDR3 protein: ASSYSSSWAEEAF
J gene: TRBJ2-2; V gene: TRBV6-4; clone size: NA; CDR3 protein: ASSDAGLGLNTGELF
J gene: TRBJ2-3; V gene: TRBV9; clone size: NA; CDR3 protein: ASSVASRGGSDRTDTQY
J gene: TRBJ2-2; V gene: TRBV30; clone size: NA; CDR3 protein: AWSVYTGELF
J gene: TRBJ1-1; V gene: TRBV28; clone size: NA; CDR3 protein: ASNFIREVNTEAF
J gene: TRBJ2-4; V gene: TRBV27; clone size: NA; CDR3 protein: ASRLTSAKNIQY
J gene: TRBJ2-1; V gene: TRBV3-1/TRBV3-2; clone size: NA; CDR3 protein: ASSQDSALFNEQF
J gene: TRBJ1-1; V gene: TRBV5-1; clone size: once; CDR3 protein: ASSYAPEGTEAF